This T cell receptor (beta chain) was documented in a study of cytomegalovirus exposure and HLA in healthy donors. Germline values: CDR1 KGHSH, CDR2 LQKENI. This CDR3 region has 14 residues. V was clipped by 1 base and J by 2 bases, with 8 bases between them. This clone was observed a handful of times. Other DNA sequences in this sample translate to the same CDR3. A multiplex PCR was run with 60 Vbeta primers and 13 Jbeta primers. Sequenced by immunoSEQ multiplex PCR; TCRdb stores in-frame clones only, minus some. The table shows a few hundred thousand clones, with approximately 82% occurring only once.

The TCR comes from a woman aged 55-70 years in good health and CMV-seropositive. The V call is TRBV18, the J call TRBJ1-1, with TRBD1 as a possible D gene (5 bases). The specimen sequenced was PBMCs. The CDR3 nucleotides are TGTGCCAGCTCACCACGGCAGGGCAACACTGAAGCTTTCTTT. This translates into CASSPRQGNTEAFF.